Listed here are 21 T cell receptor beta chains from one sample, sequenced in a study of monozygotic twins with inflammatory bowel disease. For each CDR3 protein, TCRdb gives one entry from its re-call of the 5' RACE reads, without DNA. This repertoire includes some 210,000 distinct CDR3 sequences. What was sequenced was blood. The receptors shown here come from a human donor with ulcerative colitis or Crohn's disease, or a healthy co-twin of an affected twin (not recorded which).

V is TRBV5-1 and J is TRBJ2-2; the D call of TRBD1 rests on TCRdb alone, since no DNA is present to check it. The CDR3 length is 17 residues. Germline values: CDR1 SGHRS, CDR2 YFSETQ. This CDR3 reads CASSPSGQGGGTGELFF.

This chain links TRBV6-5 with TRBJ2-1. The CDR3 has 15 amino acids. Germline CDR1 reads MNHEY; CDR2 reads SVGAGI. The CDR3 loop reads CASSYGQGFHNEQFF.

The CDR3 spells CASSRTGAGNTEAFF. The chain is built from TRBV7-9 and TRBJ1-1; the D call of TRBD1 rests on TCRdb alone, since no DNA is present to check it. Per the germline V gene, CDR1 is SEHNR and CDR2 is FQNEAQ (reference sequence). There are 15 residues in the CDR3.

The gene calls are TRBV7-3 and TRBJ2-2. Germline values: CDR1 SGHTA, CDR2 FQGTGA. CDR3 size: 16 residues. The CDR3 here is CASSSQPITNTGELFF.

CDR3 sequence reads: CASSLGGSHSPLHF. The chain uses TRBV25-1 and TRBJ1-6; the D call of TRBD1 rests on TCRdb alone, since no DNA is present to check it. The CDR3 extends over 14 amino acids. Germline-derived CDR1 and CDR2 are MGHDK and SYGVNS.

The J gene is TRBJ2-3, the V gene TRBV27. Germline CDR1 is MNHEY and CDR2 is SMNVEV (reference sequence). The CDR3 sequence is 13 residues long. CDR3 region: CASRAGSTDTQYF.

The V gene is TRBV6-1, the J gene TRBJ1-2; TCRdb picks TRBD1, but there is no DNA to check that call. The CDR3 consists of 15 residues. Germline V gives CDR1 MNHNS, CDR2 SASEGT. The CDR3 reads CASSPNRDSAGGYTF.

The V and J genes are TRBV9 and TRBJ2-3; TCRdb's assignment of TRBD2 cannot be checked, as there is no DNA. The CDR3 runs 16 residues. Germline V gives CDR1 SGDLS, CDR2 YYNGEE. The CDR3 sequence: CASSDPGRGGSDTQYF.

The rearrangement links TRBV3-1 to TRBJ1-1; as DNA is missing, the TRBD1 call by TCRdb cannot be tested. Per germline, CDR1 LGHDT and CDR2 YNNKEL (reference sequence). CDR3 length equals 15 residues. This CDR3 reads CASSLLGTGGTEAFF.

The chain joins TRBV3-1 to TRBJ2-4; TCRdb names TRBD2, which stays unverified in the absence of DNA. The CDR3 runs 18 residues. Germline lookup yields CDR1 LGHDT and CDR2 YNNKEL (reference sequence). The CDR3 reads CASSQGPALILAKNIQYF.

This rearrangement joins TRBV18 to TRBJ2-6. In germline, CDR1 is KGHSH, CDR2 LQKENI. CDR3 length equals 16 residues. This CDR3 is CASSTYRFSGANVLTF.

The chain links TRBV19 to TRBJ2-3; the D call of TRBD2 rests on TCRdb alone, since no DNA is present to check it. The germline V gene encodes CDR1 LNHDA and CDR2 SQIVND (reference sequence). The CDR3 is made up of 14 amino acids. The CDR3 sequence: CASTDSGGEDTQYF.

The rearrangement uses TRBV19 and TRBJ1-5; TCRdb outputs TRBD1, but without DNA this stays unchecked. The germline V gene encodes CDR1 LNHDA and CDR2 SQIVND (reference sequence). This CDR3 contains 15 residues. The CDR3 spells CASSPRGQGRGPQHF. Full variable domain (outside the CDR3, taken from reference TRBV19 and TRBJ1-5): DGGITQSPKYLFRKEGQNVTLSCEQNLNHDAMYWYRQDPGQGLRLIYYSQIVNDFQKGDIAEGYSVSREKKESFPLTVTSAQKNPTAFYLCASSPRGQGRGPQHFGDGTRLSIL.

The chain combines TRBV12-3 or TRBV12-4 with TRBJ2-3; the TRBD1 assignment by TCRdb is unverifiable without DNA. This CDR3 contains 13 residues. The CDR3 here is CASNRDSTDTQYF.

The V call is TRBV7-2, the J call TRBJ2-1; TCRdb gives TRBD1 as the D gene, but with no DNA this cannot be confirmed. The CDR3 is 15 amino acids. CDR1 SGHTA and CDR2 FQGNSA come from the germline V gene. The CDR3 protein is CASSSTGGGYNEQFF.

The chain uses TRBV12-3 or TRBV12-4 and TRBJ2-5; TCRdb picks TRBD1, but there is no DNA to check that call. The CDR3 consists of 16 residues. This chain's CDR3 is CASSLRSPGRNETQYF.

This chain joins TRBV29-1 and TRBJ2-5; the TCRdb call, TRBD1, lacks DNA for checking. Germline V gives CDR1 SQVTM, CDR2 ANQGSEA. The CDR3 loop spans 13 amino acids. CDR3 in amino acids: CSVEIQEKKTQYF.

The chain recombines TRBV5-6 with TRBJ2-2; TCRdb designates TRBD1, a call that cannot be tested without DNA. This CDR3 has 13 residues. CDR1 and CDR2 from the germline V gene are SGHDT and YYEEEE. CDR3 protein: CASSHGGPGELFF.

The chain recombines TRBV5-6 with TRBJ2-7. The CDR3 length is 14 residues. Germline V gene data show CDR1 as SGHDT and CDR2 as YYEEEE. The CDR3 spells CASSLAGQYYEQYF.

CDR3 sequence: CASSPQTVSGNTIYF. The gene calls are TRBV7-9 and TRBJ1-3; no DNA is available, so the TRBD1 call from TCRdb remains unchecked. Germline assignment: CDR1 SEHNR and CDR2 FQNEAQ (reference sequence). CDR3 size: 15 residues.

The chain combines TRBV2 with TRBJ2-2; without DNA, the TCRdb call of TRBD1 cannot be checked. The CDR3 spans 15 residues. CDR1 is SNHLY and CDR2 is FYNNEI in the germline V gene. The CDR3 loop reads CASRDWDRSKGELFF.